This section outlines one T cell receptor (beta chain) sequence together with its context. Its antigen is still unknown. The CDR3 is made up of 13 amino acids. Germline loops: CDR1 ENHRY, CDR2 SYGVKD. V dropped 6 bases and J dropped 0 bases, with 6 bases sitting between them. This sample was taken from a study of OX40 agonist ivuxolimab in advanced cancers. Background on the study: Melanoma, hepatocellular carcinoma, head and neck or renal cell cancer occurred in dose-escalation patients. Males comprised around four fifths of the group, whose mean age was approximately 60 years (range about 20 to 85). The study, taken as a whole, reports: Researchers report that CD8+ T cells had, on average, more expanded clones than CD4+. Which antigen the expanded peripheral T cells recognized is unknown.

The repertoire was sequenced with immunoSEQ multiplex PCR; TCRdb's copy has only in-frame clones and lacks some. The table lists tens of thousands of clones, just over 85% of them singletons. This material consisted of CD4+ or CD8+ T cells sorted from blood, taken in a trial of the OX40 agonist ivuxolimab. The TCR comes from an adult with an advanced solid tumor such as melanoma, head and neck, liver or kidney cancer. The chain couples TRBV10-3 to TRBJ1-3; D is uncertain. The CDR3 coding sequence is TGTGCCATCAGGGGAAGCTCTGGAAACACCATATATTTT. Its translation is CAIRGSSGNTIYF.